This TCR beta chain was obtained from a study of long-term antiretroviral therapy in people with HIV (dated 2022 in TCRdb). Study-wide context: Collection of the earliest samples took place about a decade ahead of the 2015 WHO recommendation for immediate ART, at a time when ART was typically delayed until CD4 counts fell. Whether ART initiation and durable HIV suppression were associated with changes in peripheral blood TRB repertoire composition and diversity was tested in a retrospective serial study. A total of about 180 cryopreserved PBMC samples were contributed to the cohort by 30 adults with confirmed HIV infection, with samples collected serially over a mean of roughly six years (range 1-12). Eleven of the 30 participants with HIV were female. Test extractions of a monoclonal T-cell line alongside about 30 polyclonal samples showed no cross-contamination during QIAcube processing. Points the paper makes about the study in general: Narrower CDR3 length ranges were observed in HIV repertoires than in controls, and an antigen-experienced repertoire with only a slight naive shift after ART was suggested by the network structure. The samples span the years 2004 to 2017, and the ART regimens used at that time may not be as effective as current regimens. Unsorted PBMC were profiled instead of sorted CD4+ and CD8+ T cells because pre-ART samples had limited cell numbers. At every time point, the repertoire was dominated by expanded TRB clones first identified before ART initiation, although this dominance fluctuated and, in many PLHIV, declined after ART. Limited PBMC availability meant only the TCR beta chain was sequenced, without alpha chain pairing. No data were available on ART adherence, viral resistance or therapy changes, limiting inferences about post-ART repertoire changes. ART initiation was associated with a significant increase in TRB diversity, but diversity stayed significantly below transplant donor controls even after long-term ART.

The germline ends are 15 bases apart after V is trimmed by 5 bases and J by 0 bases. Counted from cysteine to phenylalanine, this CDR3 has 17 amino acids. The CDR3 DNA has 51 bases and is translated from base 1. In the germline V gene, CDR1 corresponds to SGHTS and CDR2 to YDEGEE. To be included, a participant needed at least one PBMC sample from before ART initiation plus at least two post-ART samples. All participants with HIV were treated in the United States of America. Before DNA extraction, cryopreserved samples containing 1-10 million PBMC were thawed and washed. At the time of the earliest PBMC sample, participants with HIV were aged between roughly 20 and 60 years. Each participant contributed PBMC samples from 1-4 timepoints before ART initiation and 2-8 timepoints after ART initiation, with a median of 7 samples. For every participant, serial HIV viral load, CD4+ T-cell count, ART history and demographic data were obtained. Genomic DNA was extracted from unsorted PBMC with a Qiagen kit on a QIAcube, processed in batches of 12 samples.

The immunoSEQ hsTCRB v3.0 assay was used at survey level resolution to sequence the TRB variable region. A depth of roughly 40,000-55,000 T-cell genomes per sample was targeted for TRB sequencing. An Illumina MiSeq with a v3 150-cycle kit was used to sequence the pooled TRB libraries. On the study's bioinformatics: Analysis of repertoires was carried out in R inside a reproducible Nextflow workflow spanning QC, data transformation and analysis. Custom analyses were implemented in LymphoSeq2, an R package for AIRR-Seq data exploration. A handful of samples that produced fewer than 5000 total TRB sequences were removed, so some 190 HIV repertoires were analyzed. Of the approximately 190 retained HIV repertoires, 55 to 60 were collected before and 120 to 130 after ART initiation. Repertoires were downsampled to 5000 TRB nucleotide sequences, and summary statistics were averaged over 100 downsampling iterations. TRB sequences were retained for analysis only if CDR3 regions of at least seven amino acids were present. Diversity was measured with a Shannon entropy-derived clonality score and the Gini coefficient. In the repertoire networks, any two of the top 5000 CDR3 amino acid sequences were linked whenever the two sequences differed by an edit distance of one. Antigen specificity groups and MHC restriction were predicted for TRB CDR3 amino acid sequences with GLIPH2. To flag known associations with CMV, EBV, HIV or tissue antigens, CDR3 amino acid sequences were compared against VDJdb and McPAS-TCR. Pre-ART, post-ART and control groups were compared with Wilcoxon signed-rank tests and Holm-Bonferroni correction. TCRdb stores this immuneACCESS table with in-frame sequences only. Part of the clones is absent; in the studies checked, under half of the shortfall reflects unresolved V genes, and no reason is known for the rest. V and J calls and clone size are copied from that table; D and trimming were computed from the DNA. Across this sample there are tens of thousands of clones, with around four fifths seen only once. The top ten clonotypes cover 3% to 4% of the sample.

On this clone: Its antigen specificity is not known. The record has no base qualities; no much larger clone is one base away.

This TCR was recovered from a woman in her 50s with HIV. The chain is encoded by TRBV5-8 joined to TRBJ1-6, with the D segment identity uncertain. The sequencing used unsorted PBMCs, collected 1.9 years after starting antiretroviral therapy. The sequence in DNA is TGTGCCAGCAGTTTCGCCCCCGAGAGCTCCTATAATTCACCCCTCCACTTT. Its protein product is CASSFAPESSYNSPLHF.